Presented here are 5 T cell receptor beta chains from one specimen sequenced in a study of shared clonotypes between healthy human individuals. TCRdb's copy holds only in-frame clones and misses some; the assay was immunoSEQ multiplex PCR. Among about 2.2 million clones listed, more than 85% were seen once. Naive CD8 isolation took CD45RO-negative cells positively selected for CCR7 and excluded terminally differentiated effector memory CD45RA+ cells. The sample comprised naive CD8+ T cells from PBMCs. The receptors come from a man younger than 35 in good health. Some clones in this sample may be carry-over from other donors' samples.

This clone was seen just once. CDR3 protein: CASSPAGASLSYEQYF. CDR3 nucleotides: TGTGCCAGCAGCCCCGCTGGGGCTAGCCTTTCCTACGAGCAGTACTTC. This chain joins TRBV7-2 and TRBJ2-7; D possibly matches TRBD1 or TRBD2 (5 bases each). The CDR3 has 16 amino acids. Germline CDR1 reads SGHTA; CDR2 reads FQGNSA. V lost 5 bases and J lost 1, with 18 bases in between. Combining the CDR3 with reference TRBV7-2 and TRBJ2-7 gives the whole variable domain GAGVSQSPSNKVTEKGKDVELRCDPISGHTALYWYRQSLGQGLEFLIYFQGNSAPDKSGLPSDRFSAERTGGSVSTLTIQRTQQEDSAVYLCASSPAGASLSYEQYFGPGTRLTVT.

As DNA, the CDR3 is TGTGCCAGTAGTATGACAGGGGGCTCGGTATACGAGCAGTACTTC. This codes for CASSMTGGSVYEQYF. The rearrangement links TRBV19 to TRBJ2-7; TRBD1 agrees at 10 bases. This CDR3 comprises 15 residues. Germline V gene sequence: CDR1 LNHDA, CDR2 SQIVND (reference sequence). The V segment lost 3 bases and the J segment 4 bases; nucleotides outside the gene matches: 6.

The chain combines TRBV28 with TRBJ2-3, with D possibly being TRBD1 or TRBD2 (5 bases each). The germline V gene encodes CDR1 MDHEN and CDR2 SYDVKM. This CDR3 is built from 18 residues. The V gene lost 4 bases and the J gene lost 0 bases, with 20 bases spanning the gap. Here the CDR3 DNA reads TGTGCCAGCAGTTCCCATTCGAGGGGCGGGTCTAGCACAGATACGCAGTATTTT. This encodes CASSSHSRGGSSTDTQYF.

The V call is TRBV19, the J call TRBJ2-1; 9 nucleotides match TRBD2. CDR3 size: 18 residues. Germline V gene data show CDR1 as LNHDA and CDR2 as SQIVND (reference sequence). V shed 0 bases, J shed 2 bases, and the junction held 8 bases outside the gene matches. CDR3 sequence reads: CASSIDLGAGGPYNEQFF. Here the CDR3 DNA reads TGTGCCAGTAGTATAGATCTTGGTGCGGGAGGGCCCTACAATGAGCAGTTCTTC.

In the case of this clone: Other DNA variants within this sample encode the same CDR3. The chain employs TRBV30 and TRBJ2-6; 7 nucleotides line up with TRBD2. Germline CDR1 reads GTSNPN; CDR2 reads SVGIG (reference sequence). This CDR3 has 14 amino acids. Unmatched junction bases numbered 2, after V lost 2 bases and J lost 4 bases. The CDR3 region has the DNA TGTGCCTGGAGTAGCGGGGCCGGGGCCAACGTCCTGACTTTC. Translation gives CAWSSGAGANVLTF. Variable domain in full (rest from reference TRBV30 and TRBJ2-6): SQTIHQWPATLVQPVGSPLSLECTVEGTSNPNLYWYRQAAGRGLQLLFYSVGIGQISSEVPQNLSASRPQDRQFILSSKKLLLSDSGFYLCAWSSGAGANVLTFGAGSRLTVL.